This is a list of T cell receptor beta chains from one sample in a study of cytomegalovirus exposure and HLA in healthy donors. Sequenced by immunoSEQ multiplex PCR; TCRdb stores in-frame clones only, minus some. This sample has roughly 190,000 clones, with roughly 74% found just once. The material sequenced was PBMCs. The receptor set was obtained from a woman aged 30 to 39 in good health and CMV-seronegative. CDR3s include the opening cysteine and the closing phenylalanine or tryptophan. Fields, in order: V gene, J gene, clone size, D gene, CDR3 DNA, CDR3 protein. A D gene is named only where the DNA matches it firmly. Rows give clone size only sometimes, using once, few, many, or a class for an expanded clone.

TRBV2	TRBJ1-5	NA	NA	TGTGCCAGCAGTATTACGTTAGGACACGATAATCAGCCCCAGCATTTT	CASSITLGHDNQPQHF
TRBV20-1	TRBJ2-7	NA	NA	TGCAGTGCGAAAGGGGCCTACGAGCAGTACTTC	CSAKGAYEQYF
TRBV19	TRBJ1-2	few	TRBD1	TGTGCCAGTAGTATTCTGACAGGGGCGGGTTCTAACTATGGCTACACCTTC	CASSILTGAGSNYGYTF
TRBV5-4	TRBJ1-1	NA	TRBD1	TGTGTCAGCAGCTCCCCGAGGGGGCCTGAAGCTTTCTTT	CVSSSPRGPEAFF
TRBV6-6	TRBJ1-2	NA	NA	TGTGCCAGCACGGGGTCCGAGGACGCATGGTCGCATGGCTACACCTTC	CASTGSEDAWSHGYTF
TRBV5-4	TRBJ2-3	once	NA	TGTGCCAGCAGCCACGGAGGGCCCGTCACAGATACGCAGTATTTT	CASSHGGPVTDTQYF
TRBV6-6	TRBJ2-7	NA	TRBD2	TGTGCCAGCAGTTTCCCGACTAGCGGGGTGTCCTACGAGCAGTACTTC	CASSFPTSGVSYEQYF
TRBV2	TRBJ2-7	few	TRBD1	TGTGCCAGCAGTGAGGGGGACAGTGACTCCTACGAGCAGTACTTC	CASSEGDSDSYEQYF
TRBV5-1	TRBJ2-1	NA	NA	TGCGCCAGCAGCCCTGGTGGGAGCTACACTGAGCAGTTCTTC	CASSPGGSYTEQFF
TRBV7-9	TRBJ2-5	NA	TRBD2	TGTGCCAGCAGCGGGTTAGTAGCGGGGGAAGAGACCCAGTACTTC	CASSGLVAGEETQYF
TRBV5-6	TRBJ1-4	NA	NA	TGTGCCAGCAGCTTGGCCGGGGTAATAGGAGAAAAACTGTTTTTT	CASSLAGVIGEKLFF
TRBV29-1	TRBJ1-2	few	TRBD1	TGCAGCGCAAGCAAAACAACAGGGGGCTATGGCTACACCTTC	CSASKTTGGYGYTF
TRBV9	TRBJ2-2	few	NA	TGTGCCAGCAGCTTTGACAGGCGAGACGGGGAGCTGTTTTTT	CASSFDRRDGELFF
TRBV15	TRBJ2-3	few	TRBD2	TGTGCCACCAGCAGGATATCGGGGGGGGGAGATACGCAGTATTTT	CATSRISGGGDTQYF
TRBV27	TRBJ2-7	NA	NA	TGTGCCAGCAGGAGTCTTTCCGGGTCCTACGAGCAGTACTTC	CASRSLSGSYEQYF
TRBV28	TRBJ1-5	NA	TRBD1	TGTGCCAGCAGTTCCGGGGGGACAGGTAATCAGCCCCAGCATTTT	CASSSGGTGNQPQHF
TRBV18	TRBJ2-1	NA	NA	TGTGCCAGCTCACCGCAAAGAGGCTACAATGAGCAGTTCTTC	CASSPQRGYNEQFF
TRBV30	TRBJ2-7	NA	TRBD1	TGTGCCTGGGCTCAGGACAGGGTAGGCGAGCAGTACTTC	CAWAQDRVGEQYF
TRBV5-4	TRBJ1-1	NA	TRBD1	TGTGCCAGCAGCTTGGAACAGGGGCTCACCGAAGCTTTCTTT	CASSLEQGLTEAFF
TRBV6-1	TRBJ1-3	NA	NA	TGTGCCAGCAGCCGACAGGCTTCCTCTGGAAACACCATATATTTT	CASSRQASSGNTIYF
TRBV9	TRBJ2-2	NA	NA	TGTGCCAGCAGCGTAGGGGGACTTACCACCGGGGAGCTGTTTTTT	CASSVGGLTTGELFF
TRBV7-9	TRBJ2-1	few	TRBD2	TGTGCCAGCAGCTTAGGGGCTAGCGGGGGGTACAATGAGCAGTTCTTC	CASSLGASGGYNEQFF
TRBV7-2	TRBJ1-2	NA	TRBD1	TGTGCCAGCAGCCCCGGACAGGGGGTTGGCTACACCTTC	CASSPGQGVGYTF
TRBV2	TRBJ2-3	NA	NA	TGTGCCAGCAGTCCTAGTCCAGATACGCAGTATTTT	CASSPSPDTQYF
TRBV4-1	TRBJ1-5	few	TRBD1	TGCGCCAGCAGCCAAGATATGGGCGGACAGACAGGGCCCCTAGATTTT	CASSQDMGGQTGPLDF
TRBV5-1	TRBJ2-6	NA	NA	TGCGCCAGCAGCTTCGGGGATACTGGGGCCAACGTCCTGACTTTC	CASSFGDTGANVLTF
TRBV5-8	TRBJ2-7	once	TRBD1	TGTGCCAGCAGCTTAGGACAGGGCCCCTACGAGCAGTACTTC	CASSLGQGPYEQYF